This TCR beta chain was documented in a study of blood T cell repertoires in COVID-19. Details on this clone: A junction end diverges from the germline sequence, so it may reflect a read error.

Original data processing: Reference gene primer amplification in the assay estimated nucleated cell counts. Sequenced by immunoSEQ multiplex PCR; TCRdb stores in-frame clones only, minus some. V and J calls plus clone size are reproduced from that table; the DNA served to infer D and trimming. This table holds approximately 390,000 clones, 90% found once. Germline CDR1 and CDR2: LNHDA and SQIVND (reference sequence). The CDR3 spans 17 residues. Sequencing input: peripheral blood. The TCR was taken from a man younger than 30 with active or convalescent COVID-19. The V gene is TRBV19, the J gene TRBJ1-4; D remains ambiguous. The CDR3 is CVSSWRDKAATNEKLFF. The CDR3 region has the DNA TGTGTCAGTAGTTGGAGGGATAAAGCTGCAACTAATGAAAAACTGTTTTTT.